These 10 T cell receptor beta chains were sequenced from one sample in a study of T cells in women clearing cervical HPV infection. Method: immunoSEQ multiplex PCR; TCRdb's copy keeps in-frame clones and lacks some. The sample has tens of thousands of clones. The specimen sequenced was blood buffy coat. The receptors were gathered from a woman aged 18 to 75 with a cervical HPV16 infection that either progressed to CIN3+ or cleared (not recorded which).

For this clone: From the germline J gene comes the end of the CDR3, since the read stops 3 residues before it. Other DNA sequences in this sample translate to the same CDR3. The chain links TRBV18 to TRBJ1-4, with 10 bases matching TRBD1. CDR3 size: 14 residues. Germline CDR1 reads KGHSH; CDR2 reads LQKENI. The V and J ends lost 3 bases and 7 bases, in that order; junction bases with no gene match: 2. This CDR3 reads CASSPGQGIEKLFF. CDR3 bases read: TGTGCCAGCTCACCGGGACAGGGGATTGAAAAA.

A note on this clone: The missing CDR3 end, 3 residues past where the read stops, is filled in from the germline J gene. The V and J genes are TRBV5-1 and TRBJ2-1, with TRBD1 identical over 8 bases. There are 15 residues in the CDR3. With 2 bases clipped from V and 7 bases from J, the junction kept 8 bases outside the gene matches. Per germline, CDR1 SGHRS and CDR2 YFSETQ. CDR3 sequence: CASSLGQGQSNEQFF. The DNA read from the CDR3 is TGCGCCAGCAGCTTAGGACAGGGCCAGTCGAATGAG.

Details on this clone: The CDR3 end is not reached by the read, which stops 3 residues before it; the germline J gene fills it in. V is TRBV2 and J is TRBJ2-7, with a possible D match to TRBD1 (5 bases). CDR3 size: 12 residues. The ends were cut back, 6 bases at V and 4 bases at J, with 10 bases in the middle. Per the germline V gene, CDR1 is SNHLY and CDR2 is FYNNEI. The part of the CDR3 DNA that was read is TGTGCCAGCAGCCTTAGGGGTTACGAG. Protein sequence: CASSLRGYE. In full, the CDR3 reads CASSLRGYEQYF.

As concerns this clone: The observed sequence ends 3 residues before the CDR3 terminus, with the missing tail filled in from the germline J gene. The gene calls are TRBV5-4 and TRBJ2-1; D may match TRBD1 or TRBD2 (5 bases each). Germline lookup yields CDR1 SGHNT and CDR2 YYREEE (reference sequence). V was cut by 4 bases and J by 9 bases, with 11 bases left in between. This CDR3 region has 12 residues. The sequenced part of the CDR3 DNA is TGTGCCAGCAGCCTCGAGGGGCTTGAG. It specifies CASSLEGLE. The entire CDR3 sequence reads CASSLEGLEQFF. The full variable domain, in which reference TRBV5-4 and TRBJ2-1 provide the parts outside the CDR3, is ETGVTQSPTHLIKTRGQQVTLRCSSQSGHNTVSWYQQALGQGPQFIFQYYREEENGRGNFPPRFSGLQFPNYSSELNVNALELDDSALYLCASSLEGLEQFFGPGTRLTVL.

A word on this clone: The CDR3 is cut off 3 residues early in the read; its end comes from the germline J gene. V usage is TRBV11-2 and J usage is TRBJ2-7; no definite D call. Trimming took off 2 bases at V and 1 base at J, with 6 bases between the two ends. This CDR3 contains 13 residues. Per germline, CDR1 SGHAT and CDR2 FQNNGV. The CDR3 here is CASSLLQSYEQYF. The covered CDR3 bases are TGTGCCAGCAGCTTACTACAGTCCTACGAG.

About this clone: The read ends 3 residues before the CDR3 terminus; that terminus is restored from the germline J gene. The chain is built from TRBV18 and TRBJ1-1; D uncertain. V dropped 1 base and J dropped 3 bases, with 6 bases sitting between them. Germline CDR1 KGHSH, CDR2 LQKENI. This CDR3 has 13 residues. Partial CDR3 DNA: TGTGCCAGCTCACCACTAGCGGACACTGAA. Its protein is CASSPLADTE. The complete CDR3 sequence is CASSPLADTEAFF.

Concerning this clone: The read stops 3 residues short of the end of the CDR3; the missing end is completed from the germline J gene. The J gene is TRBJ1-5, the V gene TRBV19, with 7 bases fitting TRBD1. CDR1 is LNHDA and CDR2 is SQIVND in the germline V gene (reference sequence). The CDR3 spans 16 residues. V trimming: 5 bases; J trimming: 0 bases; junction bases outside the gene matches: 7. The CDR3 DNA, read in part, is TGTGCCAGTAGTGAAGACAGGGTTTATAGCAATCAGCCC. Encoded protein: CASSEDRVYSNQP. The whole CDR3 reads CASSEDRVYSNQPQHF.

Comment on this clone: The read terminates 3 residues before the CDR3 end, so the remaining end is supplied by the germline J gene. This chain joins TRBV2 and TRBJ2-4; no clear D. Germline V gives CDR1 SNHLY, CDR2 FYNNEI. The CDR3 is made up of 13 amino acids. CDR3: CASSVQQQYGQYF. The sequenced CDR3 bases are TGTGCCAGCAGTGTGCAACAGCAATATGGT.

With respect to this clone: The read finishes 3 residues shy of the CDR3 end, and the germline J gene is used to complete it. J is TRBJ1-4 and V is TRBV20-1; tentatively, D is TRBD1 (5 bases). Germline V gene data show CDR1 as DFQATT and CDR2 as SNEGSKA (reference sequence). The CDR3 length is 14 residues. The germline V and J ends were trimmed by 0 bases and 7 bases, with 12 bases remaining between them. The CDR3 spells CSARDPNGGEKLFF. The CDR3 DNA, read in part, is TGCAGTGCTAGAGACCCGAACGGGGGTGAAAAA.

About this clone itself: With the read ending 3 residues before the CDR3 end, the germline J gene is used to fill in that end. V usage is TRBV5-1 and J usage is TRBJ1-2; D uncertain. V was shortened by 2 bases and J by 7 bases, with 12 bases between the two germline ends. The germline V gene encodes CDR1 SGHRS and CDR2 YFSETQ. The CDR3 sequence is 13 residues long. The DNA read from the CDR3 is TGCGCCAGCAGCTTCGGCGGGCGGAGTGGC. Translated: CASSFGGRSG. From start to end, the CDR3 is CASSFGGRSGYTF.